This T cell receptor beta chain emerged from a study of Ad26.COV2.S vaccination and SARS-CoV-2 variants. Study background: Donor got 5x10^10 or 1x10^11 viral particles of Ad26.COV2.S.

As to treatment: roughly 18 received Ad26.COV2.S at low or high dose, single or two shots; 5 received placebo; per-sample allocation not given. Each sample was drawn 63 days after the first injection (of vaccine or placebo). Germline CDR1 MDHEN, CDR2 SYDVKM. This CDR3 comprises 16 residues. V was shortened by 7 bases and J by 7 bases, with 20 bases between the two germline ends. TCRdb's table, derived via immunoSEQ multiplex PCR, lists solely in-frame clones and lacks some. The sample has about 480,000 clones, around 88% seen once. The V call is TRBV28, the J call TRBJ1-6; D not resolved. Sequencing used peripheral blood, obtained in a trial of Ad26.COV2.S vaccine versus placebo. The source of this sequence is a person aged 18-65 years who received the Ad26.COV2.S COVID-19 vaccine or a placebo. The CDR3 loop is CASTQSGRRLNSPLHF. CDR3 in DNA: TGTGCCAGCACCCAAAGTGGTCGACGGCTGAATTCACCCCTCCACTTT.